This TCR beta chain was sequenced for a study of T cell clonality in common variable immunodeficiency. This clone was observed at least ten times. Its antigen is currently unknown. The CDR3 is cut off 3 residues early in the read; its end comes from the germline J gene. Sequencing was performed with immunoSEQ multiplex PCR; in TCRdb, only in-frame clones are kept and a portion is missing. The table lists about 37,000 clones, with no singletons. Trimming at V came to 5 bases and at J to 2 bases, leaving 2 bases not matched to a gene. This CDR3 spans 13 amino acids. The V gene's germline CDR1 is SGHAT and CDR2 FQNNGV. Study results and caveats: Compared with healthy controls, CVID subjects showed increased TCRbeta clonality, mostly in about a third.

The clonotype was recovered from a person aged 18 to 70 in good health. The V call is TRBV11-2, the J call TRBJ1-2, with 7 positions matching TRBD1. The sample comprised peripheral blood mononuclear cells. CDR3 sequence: CASSPGQNYGYTF. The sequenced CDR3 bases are TGTGCCAGCAGCCCGGGACAGAACTATGGC.